This T cell receptor beta chain was retrieved from a study of response to subunit inactivated influenza vaccine. Findings and caveats of the study: Seasonal influenza vaccination, on each occasion, was suggested by the authors to recruit few new T cells.

In this sample, this clonotype turned up a few times. Its antigen is not identified. TCRdb passed the RT-PCR reads through MiXCR, listing each CDR3 protein once. This table holds some 500,000 distinct CDR3 sequences, about 15% found once. This CDR3 region has 14 residues. V was pared by 2 bases and J by 7 bases, with 12 bases between. Germline CDR1 and CDR2: SGHRS and YFSETQ. This clonotype originated in a man aged 50 to 69 who received an inactivated influenza vaccine. The sequencing used CD4+ T cells sorted from PBMCs, collected roughly 24 months after vaccination. V and J are TRBV5-1 and TRBJ2-2; the D is unclear. The CDR3 protein is CASSFSGDIGELFF. CDR3 sequence (DNA): TGCGCCAGCAGCTTTTCAGGAGACATCGGGGAGCTGTTTTTT.